Listed here is a single T cell receptor (beta chain). No antigen is known for it. TCRdb re-called the RT-PCR reads through MiXCR, storing one row per CDR3 protein. The table has approximately 700,000 distinct CDR3 sequences, around 13% seen once. This sample is drawn from a study of response to subunit inactivated influenza vaccine. Whole-study results and caveats: The study's authors posited that every seasonal influenza vaccination enlists few new T cells.

The sequence was collected from a man in his fifties or sixties who received an inactivated influenza vaccine. Sequences were derived from PBMCs from blood, sampled approximately 15 days before vaccination.

The CDR3 loop is CASSQDPRGRTGELFF. CDR3 nucleotides: TGTGCCAGCAGCCAAGATCCCAGGGGGCGGACCGGGGAGCTGTTTTTT. The V call is TRBV3-1, the J call TRBJ2-2, with TRBD1 identical over 8 bases. This CDR3 spans 16 amino acids. Germline CDR1 LGHDT, CDR2 YNNKEL (reference sequence). V shed 0 bases and J 5 bases; nucleotides not matched to a gene: 5.